These 32 T cell receptor beta chains originate from one sample sequenced in a study of T cell changes during pregnancy in multiple sclerosis (dated by TCRdb to the late 2010s). Library prep was done by the immunoSEQ multiplex PCR assay. What TCRdb holds here is the immuneACCESS table cut down to in-frame rearrangements. Part of the clones is not present; checked against another copy, under half of the missing clones reflect an unresolved V gene, and the others are unexplained. The sample contains approximately 61,000 clones, 80% to 95% of them found a single time. 3.5% to 4.5% of the sample lies in the top ten. Source: peripheral blood, taken after pregnancy. The source of these receptors is a female donor in good health, enrolled as a control in a pregnancy study.

V gene TRBV5-8 combines with J gene TRBJ2-3; no firm D call. The CDR3 covers 13 residues. From germline, CDR1 is SGHTS and CDR2 YDEGEE. V lost 2 bases, J lost 2 bases, and 6 bases lay in between. The DNA for the CDR3 is TGTGCCAGCAGCTTTAGCCTCACAGATACGCAGTATTTT. Its translation is CASSFSLTDTQYF.

This rearrangement joins TRBV5-6 to TRBJ2-6, with 7 bases lining up with TRBD2. The V gene's germline CDR1 is SGHDT and CDR2 YYEEEE. V lost 6 bases, J lost 0 bases, and 12 bases stayed unmatched. The CDR3 is 18 amino acids. Here the CDR3 reads CASTWGGPKSSGANVLTF. In DNA form, the CDR3 reads TGTGCCAGCACTTGGGGAGGGCCCAAGTCCTCTGGGGCCAACGTCCTGACTTTC.

The chain recombines TRBV7-9 with TRBJ2-3; D is uncertain. V was pared by 3 bases and J by 6 bases, with 10 bases between. Germline V gives CDR1 SEHNR, CDR2 FQNEAQ (reference sequence). The CDR3 totals 13 residues. The CDR3 protein is CASSLGSTDTQYF. The CDR3 coding sequence is TGTGCCAGCAGCTTGGGCTCCACTGATACGCAGTATTTT.

V and J are TRBV19 and TRBJ2-7, with 7 bases that match TRBD2. The CDR3 totals 13 residues. Looked up from germline, CDR1 is LNHDA and CDR2 is SQIVND (reference sequence). Trimming removed 4 bases from V and 4 bases from J; junction bases left unmatched: 4. The CDR3 loop is CASSKGGGYEQYF. CDR3 coding DNA: TGTGCCAGTAGTAAGGGCGGGGGATACGAGCAGTACTTC.

CDR3 in amino acids: CARSLEAKRGPQETQYF. The CDR3 coding sequence is TGTGCCAGAAGCTTAGAGGCGAAGCGGGGCCCGCAAGAGACCCAGTACTTC. The gene calls are TRBV7-5 and TRBJ2-5; whether TRBD2, the table's D call, matches the DNA was not checked. TRBV7-5 is shown as a pseudogene. The CDR3 runs 17 residues.

The count of this clone is one. The chain uses TRBV7-9 and TRBJ2-7, with 7 bases identical to TRBD1. The V and J ends lost 4 bases and 0 bases, in that order; junction bases with no gene match: 6. The CDR3 loop spans 15 amino acids. Looked up from germline, CDR1 is SEHNR and CDR2 is FQNEAQ (reference sequence). CDR3 sequence: CASSSRDSSSYEQYF. The CDR3 nucleotides read TGTGCCAGCAGCTCCCGGGACAGTAGCTCCTACGAGCAGTACTTC.

The chain carries TRBV30 and TRBJ2-2; 8 bases fit TRBD1. In germline, CDR1 is GTSNPN, CDR2 SVGIG (reference sequence). The CDR3 spans 18 residues. The junction had 13 bases not matched to a gene; V was cut back by 3 bases and J by 1 base. The DNA for the CDR3 is TGTGCCTGGAGCACCCTTTGGAGACAGGGGAAGAACACCGGGGAGCTGTTTTTT. As protein: CAWSTLWRQGKNTGELFF.

V is TRBV20-1 and J is TRBJ2-1; D unresolved. The CDR3 totals 10 residues. Germline V gives CDR1 DFQATT, CDR2 SNEGSKA (reference sequence). Trimming took 5 bases from V and 10 from J, leaving 9 bases between them. CDR3 residues: CSALYIEQFF. The CDR3 DNA reads TGCAGTGCTCTTTACATCGAGCAGTTCTTC.

V gene TRBV9 combines with J gene TRBJ2-5, with D perhaps TRBD1 (6 bases). Trimming took 0 bases from V and 5 from J, leaving 17 bases between them. The length of the CDR3 is 16 residues. CDR1 SGDLS and CDR2 YYNGEE come from the germline V gene. The CDR3 spells CASSVGDRRTGETQYF. DNA for the CDR3: TGTGCCAGCAGCGTAGGAGACAGGCGAACGGGGGAGACCCAGTACTTC.

In its sample, this clone was seen once. This chain links TRBV5-6 with TRBJ1-5, with D uncertain. This CDR3 is built from 13 residues. The V gene lost 5 bases and the J gene lost 4 bases, with 10 bases spanning the gap. CDR1 and CDR2 (germline): SGHDT, YYEEEE. CDR3 sequence reads: CASRDTENQPQHF. Written as DNA, the CDR3 is TGTGCCAGCAGGGATACAGAAAATCAGCCCCAGCATTTT.

The chain has TRBV2 and TRBJ2-2; maybe TRBD2 (6 bases). Germline V lookup: CDR1 SNHLY, CDR2 FYNNEI. The CDR3 contains 13 residues. Trimming shortened V by 5 bases and J by 4 bases, and 8 bases separated the two germline ends. CDR3 sequence: CASSSSVTGELFF. CDR3 coding DNA: TGTGCCAGCAGTTCTAGCGTCACCGGGGAGCTGTTTTTT.

The rearrangement joins TRBV5-1 to TRBJ2-5; TRBD1 matches 9 bases. The junction had 10 bases not matched to a gene; V was cut back by 5 bases and J by 2 bases. The CDR3 has 16 amino acids. Germline V gene data show CDR1 as SGHRS and CDR2 as YFSETQ. CDR3 protein: CASRGGTGRGQETQYF. The CDR3 DNA reads TGCGCCAGCAGGGGAGGGACAGGGAGAGGTCAAGAGACCCAGTACTTC.

CDR3 bases: TGCAGTGGGGCGCGCGATGGCTACACCTTC. It specifies CSGARDGYTF. This chain links TRBV20-1 with TRBJ1-2; D gene uncertain. Between the trimmed V and J ends, which lost 7 bases and 6 bases, there was a span of 9 bases. The germline V gene encodes CDR1 DFQATT and CDR2 SNEGSKA (reference sequence). CDR3 length: 10 residues.

The chain links TRBV7-8 to TRBJ1-5; unclear D gene. The CDR3 consists of 15 residues. Germline assignment: CDR1 SGHVS and CDR2 FQNEAQ. Between the trimmed V and J ends, which lost 1 base and 4 bases, there was a span of 11 bases. The CDR3 reads CASSLEGSFNQPQHF. The DNA of the CDR3 is TGTGCCAGCAGCTTAGAAGGGAGTTTTAATCAGCCCCAGCATTTT.

The chain has TRBV29-1 and TRBJ1-1; possible D gene TRBD1, 5 bases. This CDR3 has 14 residues. V dropped 2 bases and J dropped 0 bases, with 10 bases sitting between them. Germline V gene data show CDR1 as SQVTM and CDR2 as ANQGSEA. The CDR3 sequence: CSVENPGMNTEAFF. The DNA of the CDR3 is TGCAGCGTTGAAAACCCAGGGATGAACACTGAAGCTTTCTTT.

This chain connects TRBV7-8 to TRBJ2-3; TRBD1 matches 12 bases. Germline V gene sequence: CDR1 SGHVS, CDR2 FQNEAQ. The junction had 14 bases not matched to a gene; V was cut back by 4 bases and J by 9 bases. The CDR3 runs to 17 residues. CDR3 sequence (DNA): TGTGCCAGCAGCTCATATCCTCGGGACAGGGGGCAGGTCACGCAGTATTTT. It specifies CASSSYPRDRGQVTQYF.

The V call is TRBV6-5, the J call TRBJ2-2; TRBD1 matches 7 bases. Germline-derived CDR1 and CDR2 are MNHEY and SVGAGI. There are 15 residues in the CDR3. V gave up 6 bases and J gave up 4 bases; unmatched junction bases: 8. CDR3 sequence: CASRSDRTGTGELFF. The CDR3 DNA is TGTGCCAGCAGATCGGACAGGACGGGCACCGGGGAGCTGTTTTTT.

The chain is built from TRBV2 and TRBJ1-5; no definite D call. Trimming left V 4 bases short and J 3 bases short, with 13 bases between. The CDR3 runs to 15 residues. Germline loops: CDR1 SNHLY, CDR2 FYNNEI. The CDR3 DNA reads as TGTGCCAGCAGTGTTCGGGGATTCTCCAATCAGCCCCAGCATTTT. It yields the protein CASSVRGFSNQPQHF. Combining the CDR3 with reference TRBV2 and TRBJ1-5 gives the whole variable domain EPEVTQTPSHQVTQMGQEVILRCVPISNHLYFYWYRQILGQKVEFLVSFYNNEISEKSEIFDDQFSVERPDGSNFTLKIRSTKLEDSAMYFCASSVRGFSNQPQHFGDGTRLSIL.

This clone was detected once. CDR3 sequence (DNA): TGTGCCAGCAGGACAACTAGCGCCCTGGGAGAGACCCAGTACTTC. It codes for CASRTTSALGETQYF. This chain links TRBV2 with TRBJ2-5; 7 bases match TRBD2. The V segment lost 6 bases and the J segment 4 bases; nucleotides outside the gene matches: 11. Germline loops: CDR1 SNHLY, CDR2 FYNNEI. The CDR3 is 15 amino acids.

The rearrangement joins TRBV12-5 to TRBJ2-7, with TRBD1 matching over 7 bases. CDR3 size: 18 residues. The trim removed 0 bases at V and 2 bases at J, leaving 13 bases unmatched. The germline gives CDR1 LGHNT, CDR2 FRNRAP. The DNA for the CDR3 is TGTGCTAGTGGTTTGGTATGGGCCGGGACAGAAAAACCCTACGAGCAGTACTTC. This sequence encodes CASGLVWAGTEKPYEQYF. Variable domain in full (rest from reference TRBV12-5 and TRBJ2-7): DARVTQTPRHKVTEMGQEVTMRCQPILGHNTVFWYRQTMMQGLELLAYFRNRAPLDDSGMPKDRFSAEMPDATLATLKIQPSEPRDSAVYFCASGLVWAGTEKPYEQYFGPGTRLTVT.

The CDR3 loop reads CASQGDNANTGELFF. DNA of the CDR3: TGTGCCAGCCAAGGGGATAACGCGAACACCGGGGAGCTGTTTTTT. The J gene is TRBJ2-2, the V gene TRBV25-1; a weak D match, TRBD1 (5 bases). The CDR3 has 15 amino acids. The V gene lost 8 bases and the J gene lost 0 bases, with 13 bases spanning the gap. From germline, CDR1 is MGHDK and CDR2 SYGVNS.

The CDR3 protein is CASSYGTTDGEQYF. The CDR3 bases are TGTGCCAGCAGCTATGGGACAACAGATGGTGAGCAGTACTTC. The chain joins TRBV5-6 to TRBJ2-7, with TRBD1 as a possible D gene (6 bases). V shed 3 bases and J shed 7 bases, with 17 bases lying between them. The CDR3 totals 14 residues. Germline assignment: CDR1 SGHDT and CDR2 YYEEEE.

The CDR3 protein is CASYPGQVSLYEQYF. The DNA for the CDR3 is TGTGCCAGCTACCCAGGACAGGTTAGCCTCTACGAGCAGTACTTC. The rearrangement links TRBV6-1 to TRBJ2-7; 7 bases fit TRBD1. V was pared by 8 bases and J by 3 bases, with 13 bases of the junction left unmatched. The CDR3 has 15 amino acids. CDR1 is MNHNS, CDR2 SASEGT, per germline.

The chain is built from TRBV4-2 and TRBJ2-1; D might be TRBD1 (5 bases). The germline V gene has CDR1 LGHNA and CDR2 YNFKEQ. The CDR3 has 14 residues. V was trimmed by 4 bases and J by 1 base, leaving 8 bases between them. The CDR3 here is CASSPGRSYNEQFF. Written as DNA, the CDR3 is TGTGCCAGCAGCCCAGGGCGGTCCTACAATGAGCAGTTCTTC.

This rearrangement joins TRBV7-8 to TRBJ1-1; D ambiguous. This CDR3 spans 15 amino acids. Germline V gene data show CDR1 as SGHVS and CDR2 as FQNEAQ. V dropped 1 base and J dropped 4 bases, with 13 bases sitting between them. CDR3 residues: CASSLEEAGVTEAFF. In DNA, the CDR3 is TGTGCCAGCAGCTTAGAGGAGGCGGGAGTCACTGAAGCTTTCTTT.

DNA of the CDR3: TGTGCCAGCAGTCTTCTCACACAAGTTGGCAATGAGCAGTTCTTC. The encoded protein is CASSLLTQVGNEQFF. This chain links TRBV7-9 with TRBJ2-1; D remains ambiguous. Germline V lookup: CDR1 SEHNR, CDR2 FQNEAQ (reference sequence). The germline V and J ends were trimmed by 6 bases and 6 bases, with 18 bases remaining between them. The CDR3 runs 15 residues.

This chain joins TRBV19 and TRBJ1-2; D perhaps matches TRBD1 (6 bases). The CDR3 has 14 amino acids. Trimming pared 4 bases from V and 3 bases from J, leaving 12 bases between. Germline assignment: CDR1 LNHDA and CDR2 SQIVND (reference sequence). The chain's CDR3 is CASSTSTGYYGYTF. CDR3 DNA: TGTGCCAGTAGTACCTCGACAGGTTACTATGGCTACACCTTC.

This rearrangement joins TRBV15 to TRBJ2-2; maybe TRBD2 (6 bases). V was shortened by 1 base and J by 4 bases, with 13 bases between the two germline ends. The CDR3 runs 16 residues. CDR1 is LNHNV, CDR2 YYDKDF, per germline (reference sequence). The chain's CDR3 is CATSRGMEGRTGELFF. In DNA form, the CDR3 reads TGTGCCACCAGCAGAGGAATGGAGGGCCGCACCGGGGAGCTGTTTTTT. Variable domain in full (rest from reference TRBV15 and TRBJ2-2): DAMVIQNPRYQVTQFGKPVTLSCSQTLNHNVMYWYQQKSSQAPKLLFHYYDKDFNNEADTPDNFQSRRPNTSFCFLDIRSPGLGDTAMYLCATSRGMEGRTGELFFGEGSRLTVL.

V is TRBV4-2 and J is TRBJ2-2; D remains ambiguous. Trimming cost V 0 bases and J 0 bases, with 8 bases left between them. The CDR3 is 16 residues long. The V gene's germline CDR1 is LGHNA and CDR2 YNFKEQ. The CDR3 sequence: CASSQELASNTGELFF. The CDR3 DNA sequence: TGTGCCAGCAGCCAAGAGTTGGCCTCGAACACCGGGGAGCTGTTTTTT.

V gene TRBV14 combines with J gene TRBJ2-5, with TRBD2 identical over 9 bases. CDR3 length: 17 amino acids. Germline assignment: CDR1 SGHDN and CDR2 FVKESK. Trimming at V came to 1 base and at J to 9 bases, leaving 15 bases not matched to a gene. The CDR3 here is CASSQVGLAGAQAAQYF. Here the CDR3 DNA reads TGTGCCAGCAGCCAAGTGGGCTTAGCGGGGGCCCAGGCGGCCCAGTACTTC.

The V and J genes are TRBV7-9 and TRBJ2-7, with 10 nucleotides matching TRBD1. The CDR3 has 14 amino acids. Germline CDR1 reads SEHNR; CDR2 reads FQNEAQ (reference sequence). V lost 5 bases to trimming and J lost 3 bases; unmatched junction nucleotides: 4. The CDR3 DNA reads TGTGCCAGCAGCCCCGGGACAGGGGTCTACGAGCAGTACTTC. Translated, it gives CASSPGTGVYEQYF.

The chain is built from TRBV11-3 and TRBJ1-2; D is possibly TRBD1 (5 bases). Germline values: CDR1 SGHNT, CDR2 YENEEA. The CDR3 runs to 14 residues. V was pared by 5 bases and J by 4 bases, with 14 bases between. This CDR3 is CASSLGGFVYGYTF. In DNA form, the CDR3 reads TGTGCCAGCAGCCTCGGGGGGTTCGTCTATGGCTACACCTTC.